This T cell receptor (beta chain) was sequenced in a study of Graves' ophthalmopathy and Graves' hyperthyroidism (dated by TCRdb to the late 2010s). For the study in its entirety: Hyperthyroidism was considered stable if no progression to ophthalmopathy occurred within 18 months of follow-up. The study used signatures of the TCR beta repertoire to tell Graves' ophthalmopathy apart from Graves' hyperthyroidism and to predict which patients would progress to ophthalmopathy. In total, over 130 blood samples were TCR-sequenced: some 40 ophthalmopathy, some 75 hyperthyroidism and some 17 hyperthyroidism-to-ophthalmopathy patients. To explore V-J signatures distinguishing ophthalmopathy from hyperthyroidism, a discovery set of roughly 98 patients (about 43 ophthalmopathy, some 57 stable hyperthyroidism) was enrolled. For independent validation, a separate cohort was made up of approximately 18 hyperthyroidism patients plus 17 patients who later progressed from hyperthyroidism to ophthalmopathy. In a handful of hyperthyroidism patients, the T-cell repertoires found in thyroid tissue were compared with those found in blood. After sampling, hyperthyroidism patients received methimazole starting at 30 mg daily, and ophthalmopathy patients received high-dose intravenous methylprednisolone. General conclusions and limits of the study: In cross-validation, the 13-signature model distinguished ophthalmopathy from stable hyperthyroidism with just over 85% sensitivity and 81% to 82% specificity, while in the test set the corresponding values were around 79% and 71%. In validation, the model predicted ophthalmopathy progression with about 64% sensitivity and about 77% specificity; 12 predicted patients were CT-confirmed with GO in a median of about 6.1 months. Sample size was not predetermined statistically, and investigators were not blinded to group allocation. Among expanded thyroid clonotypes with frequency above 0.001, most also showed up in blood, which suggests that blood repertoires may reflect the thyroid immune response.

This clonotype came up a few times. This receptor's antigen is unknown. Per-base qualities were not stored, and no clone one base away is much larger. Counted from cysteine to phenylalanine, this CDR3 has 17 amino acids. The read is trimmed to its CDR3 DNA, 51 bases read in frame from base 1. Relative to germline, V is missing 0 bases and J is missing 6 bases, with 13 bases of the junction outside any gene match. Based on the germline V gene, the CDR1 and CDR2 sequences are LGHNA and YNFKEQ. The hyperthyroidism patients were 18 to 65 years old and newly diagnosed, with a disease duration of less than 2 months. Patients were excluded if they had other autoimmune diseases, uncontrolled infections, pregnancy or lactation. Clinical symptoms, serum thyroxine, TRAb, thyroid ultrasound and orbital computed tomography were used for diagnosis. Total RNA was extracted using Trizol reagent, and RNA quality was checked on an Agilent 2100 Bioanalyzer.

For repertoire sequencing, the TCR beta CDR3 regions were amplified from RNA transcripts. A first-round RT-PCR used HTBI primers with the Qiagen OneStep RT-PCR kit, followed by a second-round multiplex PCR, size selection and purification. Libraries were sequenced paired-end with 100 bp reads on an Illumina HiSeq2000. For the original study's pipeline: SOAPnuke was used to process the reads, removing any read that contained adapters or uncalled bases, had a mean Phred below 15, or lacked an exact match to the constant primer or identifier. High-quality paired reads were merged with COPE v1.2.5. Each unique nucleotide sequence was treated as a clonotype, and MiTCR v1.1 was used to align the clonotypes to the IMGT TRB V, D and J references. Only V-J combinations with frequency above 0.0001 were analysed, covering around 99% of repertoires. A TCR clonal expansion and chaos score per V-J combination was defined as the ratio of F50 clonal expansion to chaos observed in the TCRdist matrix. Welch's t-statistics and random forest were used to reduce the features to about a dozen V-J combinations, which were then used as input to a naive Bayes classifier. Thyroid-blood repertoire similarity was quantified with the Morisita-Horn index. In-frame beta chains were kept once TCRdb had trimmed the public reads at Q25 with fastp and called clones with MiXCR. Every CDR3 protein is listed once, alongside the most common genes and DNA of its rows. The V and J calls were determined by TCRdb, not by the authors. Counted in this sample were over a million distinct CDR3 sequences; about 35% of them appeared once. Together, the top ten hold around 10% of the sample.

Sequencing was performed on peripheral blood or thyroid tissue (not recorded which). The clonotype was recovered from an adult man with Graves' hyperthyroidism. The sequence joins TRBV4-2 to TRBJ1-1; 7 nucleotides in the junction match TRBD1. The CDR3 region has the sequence CASSQDSDRALDAEAFF. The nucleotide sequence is TGTGCCAGCAGCCAAGATAGCGACAGGGCCTTGGACGCTGAAGCTTTCTTT.